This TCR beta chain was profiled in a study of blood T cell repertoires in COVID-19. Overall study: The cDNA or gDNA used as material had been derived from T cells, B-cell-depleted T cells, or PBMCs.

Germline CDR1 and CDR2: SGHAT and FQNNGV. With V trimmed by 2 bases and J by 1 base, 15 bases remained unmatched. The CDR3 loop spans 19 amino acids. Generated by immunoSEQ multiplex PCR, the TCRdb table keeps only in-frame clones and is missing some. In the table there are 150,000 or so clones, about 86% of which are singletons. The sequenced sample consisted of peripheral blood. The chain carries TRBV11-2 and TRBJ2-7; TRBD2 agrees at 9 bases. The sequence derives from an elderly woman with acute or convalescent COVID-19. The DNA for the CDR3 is TGTGCCAGCAGCTTACAGGCCCTTGGCGGGAGGGCCAATTCCTACGAGCAGTACTTC. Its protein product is CASSLQALGGRANSYEQYF.